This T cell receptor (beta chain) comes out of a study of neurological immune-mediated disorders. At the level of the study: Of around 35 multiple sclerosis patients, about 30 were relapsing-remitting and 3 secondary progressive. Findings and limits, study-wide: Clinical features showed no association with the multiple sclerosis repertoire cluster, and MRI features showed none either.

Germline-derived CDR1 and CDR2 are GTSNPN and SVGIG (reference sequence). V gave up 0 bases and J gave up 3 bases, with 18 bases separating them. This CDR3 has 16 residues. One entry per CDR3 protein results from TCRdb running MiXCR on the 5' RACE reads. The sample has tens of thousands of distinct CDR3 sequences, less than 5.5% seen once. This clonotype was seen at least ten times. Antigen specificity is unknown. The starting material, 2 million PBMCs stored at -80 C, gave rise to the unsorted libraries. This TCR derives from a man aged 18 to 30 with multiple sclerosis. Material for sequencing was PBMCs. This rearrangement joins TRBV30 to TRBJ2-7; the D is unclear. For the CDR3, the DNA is TGTGCCTGGAGTGTACCCAGCGAAGAAGTGGGCTACGAGCAGTACTTC. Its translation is CAWSVPSEEVGYEQYF.